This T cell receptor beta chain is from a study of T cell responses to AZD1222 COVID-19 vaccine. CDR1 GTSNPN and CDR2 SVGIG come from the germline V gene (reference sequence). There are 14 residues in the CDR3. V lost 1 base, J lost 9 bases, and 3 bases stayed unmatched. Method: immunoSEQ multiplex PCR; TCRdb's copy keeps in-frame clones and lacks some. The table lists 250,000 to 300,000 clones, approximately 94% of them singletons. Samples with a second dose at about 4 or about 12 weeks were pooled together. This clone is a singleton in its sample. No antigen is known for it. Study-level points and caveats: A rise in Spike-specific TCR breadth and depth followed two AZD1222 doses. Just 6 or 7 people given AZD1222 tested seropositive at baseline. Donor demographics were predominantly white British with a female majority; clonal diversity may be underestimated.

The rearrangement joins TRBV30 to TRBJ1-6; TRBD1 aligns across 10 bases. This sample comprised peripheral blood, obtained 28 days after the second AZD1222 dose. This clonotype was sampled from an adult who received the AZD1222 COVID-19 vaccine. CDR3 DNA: TGTGCCTGGAGTGGACAGGGGGCCGGTTCACCCCTCCACTTT. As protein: CAWSGQGAGSPLHF. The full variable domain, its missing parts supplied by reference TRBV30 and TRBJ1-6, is SQTIHQWPATLVQPVGSPLSLECTVEGTSNPNLYWYRQAAGRGLQLLFYSVGIGQISSEVPQNLSASRPQDRQFILSSKKLLLSDSGFYLCAWSGQGAGSPLHFGNGTRLTVT.